Below are 10 T cell receptor beta chains sequenced from a single sample in a study of T cells after yellow fever vaccination. MiXCR was run by TCRdb on the 5' RACE reads, yielding one entry per CDR3 protein. The sample lists more than 75,000 distinct CDR3 sequences, about 8.2% occurring once. This specimen was CD8+ T cells not binding an NS4B(214-222) dextramer, sorted from PBMCs, taken roughly 15 days after the first yellow fever vaccination. The receptors were sampled from a man aged 18 to 35 who received the YFV17D yellow fever vaccine.

This clonotype was detected only a few times. CDR3 sequence: CASSRVIDNRRNDEQYV. The CDR3 DNA reads as TGTGCCAGTAGCCGGGTGATCGACAACCGGAGGAATGACGAGCAGTACGTC. The genes are TRBV19 and TRBJ2-7; TRBD2 is a possible D gene (5 bases). In germline, CDR1 is LNHDA, CDR2 SQIVND (reference sequence). The CDR3 is made up of 17 amino acids. With 6 bases removed from V and 5 bases from J, the gap between germline ends came to 26 bases.

This clonotype was seen more than once but under ten times. The CDR3 nucleotides are TGTGCCAGCAGCCACACCGTCGGTGGAGGAGCTTTCTTT. Its protein is CASSHTVGGGAFF. J is TRBJ1-1 and V is TRBV7-9; D is undetermined. Germline loops: CDR1 SEHNR, CDR2 FQNEAQ (reference sequence). CDR3 length: 13 residues. V was pared by 5 bases and J by 10 bases, with 17 bases between.

Concerning this clonotype itself: One end of the junction is discordant with germline, which a read error may explain. The chain carries TRBV9 and TRBJ1-1; TRBD1 might be the D (6 bases). The germline gives CDR1 SGDLS, CDR2 YYNGEE. The CDR3 is 13 residues long. In DNA form, the CDR3 reads TGTGCCAGCAGCGAGGGGGGAAACACTGAGGCTTTCTTT. It is translated as CASSEGGNTEAFF.

This clonotype was seen a few times. A much larger clone differs from this one at a single base, so this may be a read error. The chain uses TRBV7-9 and TRBJ2-5, with TRBD2 matching over 12 bases. V shed 1 base and J 5 bases; nucleotides not matched to a gene: 8. This CDR3 is 17 amino acids long. Germline V gene data show CDR1 as SEHNR and CDR2 as FQNEAQ (reference sequence). The CDR3 DNA follows: TGTGCCAGCAGCTTAGTTGGGGGACTAGCGGGCCACGAGACCCAGTACTTC. Translated: CASSLVGGLAGHETQYF.

Only a few counts were recorded for this clonotype. The CDR3, as DNA: TGTGCCAGCAGCTTTGAGGCCGGGGAGCTGTTTTTT. Protein product: CASSFEAGELFF. The chain joins TRBV5-5 to TRBJ2-2; D ambiguous. CDR3 size: 12 residues. Trimming removed 2 bases at V and 6 bases at J, with 5 bases between. Germline lookup yields CDR1 SGHKS and CDR2 YYEKEE (reference sequence). Filled out from reference TRBV5-5 and TRBJ2-2, the complete variable domain reads DAGVTQSPTHLIKTRGQQVTLRCSPISGHKSVSWYQQVLGQGPQFIFQYYEKEERGRGNFPDRFSARQFPNYSSELNVNALLLGDSALYLCASSFEAGELFFGEGSRLTVL.

The CDR3 region is CASSLGAGYGYTF. DNA for the CDR3: TGTGCCAGCAGTTTAGGGGCAGGGTATGGCTACACCTTC. The chain joins TRBV12-3 or TRBV12-4 to TRBJ1-2; weak D call: TRBD1 (5 bases). This CDR3 contains 13 residues. V lost 1 base to trimming and J lost 5 bases, with 8 bases between them.

This clonotype was recorded a few times. The V gene is TRBV12-3 or TRBV12-4, the J gene TRBJ1-6, with D possibly being TRBD1 (5 bases). With 3 bases removed from V and 3 bases from J, the gap between germline ends came to 15 bases. CDR3 size: 17 residues. This CDR3 is CASSFFPGRNYNSPLHF. The CDR3 nucleotides are TGTGCCAGCAGTTTTTTTCCAGGGAGAAACTATAATTCACCCCTCCACTTT.

The chain couples TRBV7-9 to TRBJ2-5; tentatively, D is TRBD1 (6 bases). Germline V CDR1 and CDR2: SEHNR, FQNEAQ (reference sequence). The CDR3 runs to 16 residues. V lost 0 bases, J lost 4 bases, and 15 bases lay in between. CDR3 residues: CASSLAAWGPGETQYF. CDR3 nucleotides: TGTGCCAGCAGCTTAGCGGCGTGGGGGCCGGGAGAGACCCAGTACTTC.

This clonotype has just a few counts. The chain couples TRBV6-2 or TRBV6-3 to TRBJ2-3; D unclear. The CDR3 totals 14 residues. Per germline, CDR1 MNHEY and CDR2 SVGEGT. V was trimmed by 8 bases and J by 4 bases, leaving 16 bases between them. CDR3 sequence reads: CASRPLDDPDTQYF. The CDR3 DNA sequence: TGTGCCAGCCGTCCTCTCGACGATCCAGATACGCAGTATTTT.

This clonotype was counted only a few times. DNA for the CDR3: TGCGCCAGCAGCTTGACGCCGGGCCCAACTAATGAAAAACTGTTTTTT. It yields the protein CASSLTPGPTNEKLFF. The gene calls are TRBV5-1 and TRBJ1-4, with D uncertain. The CDR3 is 16 residues long. Germline CDR1 SGHRS, CDR2 YFSETQ. Trimming took off 1 base at V and 0 bases at J, with 10 bases between the two ends.